The subject of this entry is one TCR beta chain. The antigen is not known. This CDR3 contains 17 residues. This entry comes from a study of OX40 agonist ivuxolimab in advanced cancers. Study conclusions and caveats: Both blood CD4+ and CD8+ T cells showed clonal growth by week 6 at 0.1 to 3.0 mg/kg.

Sequenced by immunoSEQ multiplex PCR; TCRdb stores in-frame clones only, minus some. The sample contains fewer than 20,000 clones, around 81% of which appear only once. The genes are TRBV21-1 and TRBJ2-7; whether TRBD2, the table's D call, matches the DNA was not checked. TRBV21-1 represents a pseudogene. The clonotype comes from an adult with an advanced solid tumor such as melanoma, head and neck, liver or kidney cancer. This specimen consisted of CD4+ or CD8+ T cells sorted from blood, obtained in a trial of the OX40 agonist ivuxolimab. CDR3 in DNA: TGTGCCAGCAGCAATTCATCGGGGGGCGGAATCGACTACGAGCAGTACTTC. Translated: CASSNSSGGGIDYEQYF.